The 32 T cell receptor beta chains reported below all come from one sample, sequenced in a study of a mutant IDH1 vaccine in newly diagnosed glioma (dated by TCRdb to about 2021). Their recognized antigens are unknown. Libraries were made using the immunoSEQ multiplex PCR assay. Not all clones reach the TCRdb copy of this immuneACCESS table, which keeps in-frame sequences only. Checked studies attribute under half of the gap to unresolved V genes and leave the rest unexplained. The sample has around 35,000 clones on record, roughly four fifths of them singletons. The ten largest clones represent 20% to 25% of the sample. Interpreted using the paper, the time point label stands for: week 5, during vaccination. Each vaccine dose was 300 ug of a 20-mer mutant IDH1 peptide in Montanide, given subcutaneously with topical imiquimod. The material sequenced was PBMCs, taken from a glioma patient whose treatment included an IDH1 peptide vaccine. The receptors derive from a man younger than 40 with glioma.

The gene calls are TRBV6-1 and TRBJ1-5, with D perhaps matching TRBD1 (5 bases). Deletions cut 7 bases from V and 2 bases from J, with 12 bases between. This CDR3 is built from 14 residues. The germline V gene encodes CDR1 MNHNS and CDR2 SASEGT. CDR3 coding DNA: TGTGCCAGCATTCTCTCGGGGGGCAATCAGCCCCAGCATTTT. Its protein product is CASILSGGNQPQHF.

The V gene is TRBV13, the J gene TRBJ2-2; D is unclear. V lost 4 bases and J lost 4, with 13 bases in between. CDR1 and CDR2 from the germline V gene are PRHDT and FYEKMQ (reference sequence). This CDR3 has 15 amino acids. The CDR3 region has the DNA TGTGCCAGCAGCTATACCCGGGTCTCCACCGGGGAGCTGTTTTTT. Protein sequence: CASSYTRVSTGELFF.

The chain couples TRBV5-1 to TRBJ2-5, with TRBD1 matching over 9 bases. This CDR3 is 14 amino acids long. The V segment lost 4 bases and the J segment 4 bases; nucleotides outside the gene matches: 5. CDR1 and CDR2 (germline): SGHRS, YFSETQ. CDR3 amino acids: CASSLTGGLETQYF. CDR3 DNA: TGCGCCAGCAGCCTTACAGGGGGCTTAGAGACCCAGTACTTC.

The rearrangement joins TRBV5-6 to TRBJ2-3; D might be TRBD1 or TRBD2, each matching 6 bases. The ends were cut back, 1 base at V and 3 bases at J, with 12 bases in the middle. Germline V gene sequence: CDR1 SGHDT, CDR2 YYEEEE. This CDR3 spans 15 amino acids. The CDR3 protein is CASSLIGGGTDTQYF. The CDR3 nucleotides read TGTGCCAGCAGCTTGATTGGAGGGGGAACAGATACGCAGTATTTT.

The V gene is TRBV7-9, the J gene TRBJ2-2; D is unclear. Germline V gives CDR1 SEHNR, CDR2 FQNEAQ (reference sequence). Trimming removed 1 base from V and 0 bases from J, with 3 bases in between. The CDR3 runs to 14 residues. CDR3 sequence: CASSLGTNTGELFF. As DNA, the CDR3 is TGTGCCAGCAGCTTAGGCACGAACACCGGGGAGCTGTTTTTT.

This clone was observed a few times. V and J are TRBV9 and TRBJ1-1, with D tentatively TRBD1 (5 bases). Germline CDR1 reads SGDLS; CDR2 reads YYNGEE. Trimming pared 3 bases from V and 2 bases from J, leaving 8 bases between. CDR3 length equals 13 residues. This CDR3 reads CASSAGPNTEAFF. Here the CDR3 DNA reads TGTGCCAGCAGCGCGGGACCCAACACTGAAGCTTTCTTT.

The J gene is TRBJ2-6, the V gene TRBV15; D not certain. Germline CDR1 LNHNV, CDR2 YYDKDF (reference sequence). CDR3 size: 14 residues. V was clipped by 3 bases and J by 1 base, with 4 bases between them. The chain's CDR3 is CATSSSSGANVLTF. The CDR3 coding sequence is TGTGCCACCAGCAGCTCATCTGGGGCCAACGTCCTGACTTTC.

This chain uses TRBV9 with TRBJ2-2; no definite D call. Per the germline V gene, CDR1 is SGDLS and CDR2 is YYNGEE. The length of the CDR3 is 15 residues. V was cut by 0 bases and J by 2 bases, with 8 bases left in between. The DNA of the CDR3 is TGTGCCAGCAGCGTAGAAGGAACAAACACCGGGGAGCTGTTTTTT. Its protein product is CASSVEGTNTGELFF.

The V gene is TRBV19, the J gene TRBJ2-3; 9 bases fit TRBD1. The J segment lost 3 bases and the V segment lost 0 bases, leaving 10 bases of the junction unmatched. CDR1 is LNHDA, CDR2 SQIVND, per germline (reference sequence). The CDR3 contains 18 residues. The CDR3 protein is CASSIEVGTGLRTDTQYF. The CDR3 DNA is TGTGCCAGTAGTATAGAAGTGGGGACAGGGCTGAGGACAGATACGCAGTATTTT.

J is TRBJ2-3 and V is TRBV27; D gene ambiguous. CDR1 is MNHEY, CDR2 SMNVEV, per germline (reference sequence). The length of the CDR3 is 11 residues. V shed 8 bases and J shed 0 bases, with 3 bases lying between them. CDR3 sequence: CASFSTDTQYF. CDR3 coding DNA: TGTGCCAGCTTTAGCACAGATACGCAGTATTTT.

The chain uses TRBV27 and TRBJ2-1; 8 nucleotides align to TRBD2. The germline gives CDR1 MNHEY, CDR2 SMNVEV (reference sequence). The CDR3 has 15 residues. V was pared by 6 bases and J by 2 bases, with 6 bases of the junction left unmatched. Here the CDR3 DNA reads TGTGCCAGCAGCCGCCCGGGACTAGCCTACAATGAGCAGTTCTTC. Translated: CASSRPGLAYNEQFF.

The chain has TRBV6-1 and TRBJ1-4, with a tentative D call TRBD1 (5 bases). The V end lost 1 base, the J end lost 7 bases, and 16 bases lay between the germline ends. The CDR3 consists of 16 residues. The V gene's germline CDR1 is MNHNS and CDR2 SASEGT. The CDR3 DNA sequence: TGTGCCAGCAGTGAAGATTTAGGGACCGAAAGTGAAAAACTGTTTTTT. It specifies CASSEDLGTESEKLFF.

The V call is TRBV9, the J call TRBJ2-1; TRBD2 aligns across 10 bases. V lost 0 bases to trimming and J lost 9 bases; unmatched junction nucleotides: 15. The germline CDR1 and CDR2 sequences are SGDLS and YYNGEE. The CDR3 length is 18 residues. The CDR3: CASSVVASGGATSGEQFF. The CDR3 coding sequence is TGTGCCAGCAGCGTAGTAGCCAGCGGGGGGGCTACGTCTGGTGAGCAGTTCTTC.

The chain combines TRBV5-1 with TRBJ2-7; the match to TRBD1 covers 10 bases. V dropped 6 bases and J dropped 7; count of bases not matched to a gene: 7. Germline assignment: CDR1 SGHRS and CDR2 YFSETQ. This CDR3 is 13 amino acids long. The CDR3 DNA reads TGCGCCAGCACCGGGACAGGGGAGGGGGAGCAGTACTTC. It translates to CASTGTGEGEQYF.

The chain is built from TRBV2 and TRBJ1-1; TRBD1 might be the D (5 bases). Trimming pared 0 bases from V and 8 bases from J, leaving 13 bases between. The V gene's germline CDR1 is SNHLY and CDR2 FYNNEI. This CDR3 has 14 amino acids. The CDR3, as DNA: TGTGCCAGCAGTGAAGCGCTGAAAAGGGGAGAAGCTTTCTTT. This codes for CASSEALKRGEAFF.

V usage is TRBV6-1 and J usage is TRBJ2-1; possibly TRBD1 for D (5 bases). Germline CDR1 and CDR2: MNHNS and SASEGT. This CDR3 has 15 amino acids. The V and J ends lost 2 bases and 8 bases respectively, with 16 bases between them. The CDR3 nucleotides are TGTGCCAGCAGTGAACGTGGGGCCAGGGTAGATGAGCAGTTCTTC. It codes for CASSERGARVDEQFF.

The V gene is TRBV29-1, the J gene TRBJ1-2; D call uncertain. V shed 5 bases and J shed 2 bases, with 3 bases lying between them. Looked up from germline, CDR1 is SQVTM and CDR2 is ANQGSEA. This CDR3 comprises 10 residues. Written as DNA, the CDR3 is TGCAGCGTTCACAACTATGGCTACACCTTC. The encoded protein is CSVHNYGYTF.

The chain carries TRBV11-2 and TRBJ2-5; D remains unclear. The CDR3 loop spans 16 amino acids. Deletions cut 1 base from V and 9 bases from J, with 21 bases between. Per the germline V gene, CDR1 is SGHAT and CDR2 is FQNNGV. Here the CDR3 DNA reads TGTGCCAGCAGCTTAGGGACCCCTACTCCCCTAGTGGCCCAGTACTTC. Its translation: CASSLGTPTPLVAQYF.

The V gene is TRBV11-3, the J gene TRBJ2-5; 7 bases fit TRBD1. Losses at the gene ends were 5 bases for V and 0 bases for J; bases not matched to a gene: 3. From germline, CDR1 is SGHNT and CDR2 YENEEA. The CDR3 contains 14 residues. The DNA of the CDR3 is TGTGCCAGCAGCGCAGGGGGTAACCAAGAGACCCAGTACTTC. It encodes CASSAGGNQETQYF.

This clone occurred a few times. The chain links TRBV30 to TRBJ1-1; D gene unclear. Germline lookup yields CDR1 GTSNPN and CDR2 SVGIG (reference sequence). Trimming removed 1 base at V and 7 bases at J, with 13 bases between. The CDR3 extends over 13 amino acids. CDR3 DNA sequence: TGTGCCTGGAGTGCCAGTGGGTTTGATGAAGCTTTCTTT. As protein: CAWSASGFDEAFF.

This clone was observed a few times. J is TRBJ2-5 and V is TRBV5-4; tentative D call: TRBD2 (6 bases). The CDR3 consists of 16 residues. The V end was cut by 0 bases, the J end by 5 bases, with 17 bases between. Germline CDR1 reads SGHNT; CDR2 reads YYREEE (reference sequence). This chain's CDR3 is CASSLGDLRESETQYF. For the CDR3, the DNA is TGTGCCAGCAGCTTGGGCGACCTTCGGGAGTCCGAGACCCAGTACTTC. Using reference TRBV5-4 and TRBJ2-5 for the parts outside the CDR3, the full variable domain is ETGVTQSPTHLIKTRGQQVTLRCSSQSGHNTVSWYQQALGQGPQFIFQYYREEENGRGNFPPRFSGLQFPNYSSELNVNALELDDSALYLCASSLGDLRESETQYFGPGTRLLVL.

The chain joins TRBV9 to TRBJ2-5; D not certain. Trimming removed 0 bases at V and 2 bases at J, with 8 bases between. Germline V gene sequence: CDR1 SGDLS, CDR2 YYNGEE. The CDR3 is 14 amino acids. The CDR3 DNA follows: TGTGCCAGCAGCGTAGTGGGATTACAAGAGACCCAGTACTTC. Protein sequence: CASSVVGLQETQYF.

In its sample, this clone was seen a few times. This rearrangement joins TRBV4-3 to TRBJ2-3; TRBD2 matches at 12 bases. Trimming cost V 3 bases and J 5 bases; bases outside gene matches: 9. The CDR3 contains 17 residues. Looked up from germline, CDR1 is LGHNA and CDR2 is YSLEER. CDR3 region: CASSHERTSGEGDTQYF. The CDR3 DNA follows: TGCGCCAGCAGCCATGAAAGGACTAGCGGGGAGGGAGATACGCAGTATTTT.

In nucleotides, the CDR3 is TGTGCCAGCAGTGAGAGCACCTTTCTCTACGAGCAGTACTTC. Translating it yields CASSESTFLYEQYF. V and J are TRBV6-1 and TRBJ2-7; D is unresolved. The germline V and J ends were trimmed by 3 bases and 3 bases, with 12 bases remaining between them. The CDR3 is 14 residues long. Looked up from germline, CDR1 is MNHNS and CDR2 is SASEGT.

This rearrangement joins TRBV6-5 to TRBJ1-4; D remains unclear. This CDR3 contains 13 residues. The germline gives CDR1 MNHEY, CDR2 SVGAGI. Trimming shortened V by 5 bases and J by 5 bases, and 9 bases separated the two germline ends. DNA for the CDR3: TGTGCCAGCAGTCGAAGCCAAAATGAAAAACTGTTTTTT. It codes for CASSRSQNEKLFF.

CDR3 protein: CASSLYQRETQYF. CDR3 nucleotide sequence: TGTGCCAGCAGCTTATACCAACGGGAGACCCAGTACTTC. The V gene is TRBV6-6, the J gene TRBJ2-5; no clear D gene. With 6 bases removed from V and 5 bases from J, the gap between germline ends came to 13 bases. The CDR3 runs 13 residues. Germline CDR1 MNHNY, CDR2 SVGAGI (reference sequence).

The V call is TRBV11-2, the J call TRBJ2-2; 7 nucleotides align to TRBD2. The V gene end was trimmed by 5 bases and the J gene end by 7 bases; junction bases not matched to a gene: 19. The CDR3 is made up of 18 amino acids. Germline V gives CDR1 SGHAT, CDR2 FQNNGV. CDR3 nucleotides: TGTGCCAGCAGCCGTAACTACCCTCGGGGGGTGGTGGACGGGGAGCTGTTTTTT. It translates to CASSRNYPRGVVDGELFF.

As DNA, the CDR3 is TGTGCCAGCAGCAAATCCGGGACAGGGTTCGAGCAGTACTTC. It specifies CASSKSGTGFEQYF. The chain couples TRBV5-4 to TRBJ2-7, with 9 bases that match TRBD1. The CDR3 loop spans 14 amino acids. Germline loops: CDR1 SGHNT, CDR2 YYREEE (reference sequence). V shed 4 bases and J 6 bases; nucleotides not matched to a gene: 8.

The gene calls are TRBV7-7 and TRBJ2-5; TRBD1 aligns across 7 bases. CDR3 length: 13 amino acids. The ends lost 5 bases at V and 4 bases at J; junction bases unmatched: 4. CDR1 SSHAT and CDR2 FNYEAQ come from the germline V gene (reference sequence). The CDR3 sequence is CASSQGQRETQYF. Written as DNA, the CDR3 is TGTGCCAGCAGCCAGGGACAGAGAGAGACCCAGTACTTC.

J is TRBJ2-7 and V is TRBV5-1; D tentatively reads TRBD1 or TRBD2 (6 bases each). The ends were cut back, 0 bases at V and 5 bases at J, with 12 bases in the middle. Germline V gene data show CDR1 as SGHRS and CDR2 as YFSETQ. The CDR3 totals 14 residues. The CDR3 reads CASSLAGGRDEQYF. CDR3 in DNA: TGCGCCAGCAGCTTGGCTGGGGGGCGCGACGAGCAGTACTTC.

This chain joins TRBV2 and TRBJ2-6, with no clear D. The V end lost 8 bases, the J end lost 0 bases, and 2 bases lay between the germline ends. This CDR3 contains 12 residues. The V gene's germline CDR1 is SNHLY and CDR2 FYNNEI. The CDR3 DNA reads TGTGCCAGCGGCTCTGGGGCCAACGTCCTGACTTTC. This gives the protein CASGSGANVLTF.

The chain uses TRBV6-1 and TRBJ1-6; D perhaps matches TRBD1 (6 bases). V was shortened by 4 bases and J by 2 bases, with 15 bases between the two germline ends. CDR1 is MNHNS and CDR2 is SASEGT in the germline V gene. The CDR3 contains 17 residues. The CDR3 region has the DNA TGTGCCAGCAGTGGGCGGTTGGGGGCCACCTATAATTCACCCCTCCACTTT. Its translation is CASSGRLGATYNSPLHF.